Shown below are 21 T cell receptor beta chains from a single sample sequenced in a study of monozygotic twins with inflammatory bowel disease. For each CDR3 protein, TCRdb gives one entry from its re-call of the 5' RACE reads, without DNA. The sample is made up of 300,000 to 400,000 distinct CDR3 sequences, and the top ten hold 2.5% to 3% of it. Sample: blood. The origin of the receptors is a human donor with ulcerative colitis or Crohn's disease, or a healthy co-twin of an affected twin (not recorded which).

V and J are TRBV6-1 and TRBJ1-3; TCRdb returns TRBD1, unconfirmable since there is no DNA. There are 17 residues in the CDR3. CDR1 and CDR2 from the germline V gene are MNHNS and SASEGT. CDR3 loop: CASRPPGRRLSGNTIYF.

The chain combines TRBV13 with TRBJ2-5. The CDR3 spans 16 residues. Germline V gene sequence: CDR1 PRHDT, CDR2 FYEKMQ (reference sequence). CDR3 loop: CASSLAWSQEYETQYF.

The V call is TRBV9, the J call TRBJ2-1; the TCRdb D gene call, TRBD1, has no DNA to confirm it. This CDR3 comprises 15 residues. Germline-derived CDR1 and CDR2 are SGDLS and YYNGEE. CDR3 loop: CASSVGGAAYNEQFF.

This chain uses TRBV4-1 with TRBJ1-6; TCRdb designates TRBD1, a call that cannot be tested without DNA. The germline gives CDR1 MGHRA, CDR2 YSYEKL. CDR3 length: 17 amino acids. The chain's CDR3 is CASSQVSIRQGIAPLHF.

This chain's CDR3 is CASSRTGPKNGYTF. The chain links TRBV9 to TRBJ1-2. Per the germline V gene, CDR1 is SGDLS and CDR2 is YYNGEE. This CDR3 spans 14 amino acids.

V usage is TRBV6-4 and J usage is TRBJ2-3; without DNA, the TCRdb call of TRBD1 cannot be checked. Germline assignment: CDR1 MRHNA and CDR2 SNTAGT. The CDR3 length is 13 residues. The CDR3 loop is CASSDQGRDTQYF.

The V call is TRBV7-2, the J call TRBJ2-3. Germline loops: CDR1 SGHTA, CDR2 FQGNSA. The CDR3 runs 13 residues. The CDR3 here is CASSQIMADTQYF.

The gene calls are TRBV6-1 and TRBJ1-6; TCRdb proposes TRBD1, but this gene call is untestable without DNA. Per the germline V gene, CDR1 is MNHNS and CDR2 is SASEGT. The CDR3 is made up of 15 amino acids. The CDR3 protein is CASSRRDRVGSPLHF.

The J gene is TRBJ2-7, the V gene TRBV10-3; TCRdb lists TRBD1, though no DNA is available to test this call. CDR1 ENHRY and CDR2 SYGVKD come from the germline V gene. The CDR3 covers 15 residues. CDR3 residues: CAIRPDSGDSYEQYF.

This chain joins TRBV5-1 and TRBJ2-6. In germline, CDR1 is SGHRS, CDR2 YFSETQ. The CDR3 is 15 residues long. CDR3 loop: CASSGQTSGANVLTF. Drawing the rest from reference TRBV5-1 and TRBJ2-6, the complete variable domain is KAGVTQTPRYLIKTRGQQVTLSCSPISGHRSVSWYQQTPGQGLQFLFEYFSETQRNKGNFPGRFSGRQFSNSRSEMNVSTLELGDSALYLCASSGQTSGANVLTFGAGSRLTVL.

CDR3 loop: CASSNRGQGADTQYF. This chain uses TRBV7-6 with TRBJ2-3; checking the TCRdb D call of TRBD1 is not possible without DNA. Germline V CDR1 and CDR2: SGHVS, FNYEAQ. The length of the CDR3 is 15 residues.

This chain uses TRBV6-1 with TRBJ2-7; TCRdb names TRBD1, which stays unverified in the absence of DNA. The CDR3 has 14 residues. Germline assignment: CDR1 MNHNS and CDR2 SASEGT. The CDR3 protein is CASSLPGQVGEQYF.

The CDR3 sequence: CASCPVNGNTGELFF. The chain combines TRBV9 with TRBJ2-2. The CDR3 has 15 amino acids. Germline values: CDR1 SGDLS, CDR2 YYNGEE. The full variable domain, rest sourced from reference TRBV9 and TRBJ2-2, is DSGVTQTPKHLITATGQRVTLRCSPRSGDLSVYWYQQSLDQGLQFLIQYYNGEERAKGNILERFSAQQFPDLHSELNLSSLELGDSALYFCASCPVNGNTGELFFGEGSRLTVL.

V gene TRBV3-1 combines with J gene TRBJ2-7; TCRdb calls TRBD1, which cannot be checked without DNA. The CDR3 is 13 amino acids. Germline V CDR1 and CDR2: LGHDT, YNNKEL (reference sequence). The CDR3 spells CASSPGANPEQYF.

The rearrangement links TRBV7-2 to TRBJ2-5; TCRdb calls TRBD2, which cannot be checked without DNA. The CDR3 covers 16 residues. Germline V gene lookup returns CDR1 SGHTA and CDR2 FQGNSA. The CDR3 reads CASRDLSGGNQETQYF.

V and J are TRBV5-5 and TRBJ2-1; TCRdb designates TRBD2, a call that cannot be tested without DNA. Looked up from germline, CDR1 is SGHKS and CDR2 is YYEKEE (reference sequence). The CDR3 sequence is 16 residues long. CDR3 residues: CASSLRLAGGYNEQFF.

Here the CDR3 reads CASSYGTSGGGYNEQFF. The chain carries TRBV4-1 and TRBJ2-1; TCRdb proposes TRBD2, but this gene call is untestable without DNA. This CDR3 has 17 residues. Looked up from germline, CDR1 is MGHRA and CDR2 is YSYEKL.

CDR3 sequence: CSARDPGQVWEQYF. V is TRBV20-1 and J is TRBJ2-7; TCRdb proposes TRBD1, but this gene call is untestable without DNA. The CDR3 runs to 14 residues. Per the germline V gene, CDR1 is DFQATT and CDR2 is SNEGSKA (reference sequence).

The chain uses TRBV7-2 and TRBJ2-7; TCRdb outputs TRBD1, but without DNA this stays unchecked. The germline CDR1 and CDR2 sequences are SGHTA and FQGNSA. The CDR3 has 14 amino acids. Here the CDR3 reads CASSLMRQAYEQYF.

The rearrangement links TRBV12-5 to TRBJ2-5. There are 11 residues in the CDR3. From germline, CDR1 is LGHNT and CDR2 FRNRAP. CDR3 region: CASGFQETQYF.

This chain connects TRBV21-1 to TRBJ2-7; TCRdb's D call of TRBD2 is untestable without DNA. TRBV21-1 is deemed a pseudogene. The length of the CDR3 is 19 residues. CDR3 amino acids: CASRRAECRLAGALYEQYF.